This passage covers 9 T cell receptor beta chains from one sample sequenced in a study of brain T cells in children with intractable seizures. Method: immunoSEQ multiplex PCR; TCRdb's copy keeps in-frame clones and lacks some. The table has roughly 23,000 clones, roughly 94% seen once; the top ten hold roughly 6.7%. Here the sequenced sample was peripheral blood, taken at surgery. The source of these receptors is a boy aged 5-17 years with focal cortical dysplasia and intractable seizures.

This clone was observed once. The chain employs TRBV24-1 and TRBJ1-5, with D perhaps TRBD1 (5 bases). The V and J ends lost 4 bases and 3 bases respectively, with 12 bases between them. This CDR3 is built from 15 residues. Germline CDR1 and CDR2: KGHDR and SFDVKD. CDR3 sequence reads: CATSDSDSSNQPQHF. The DNA for the CDR3 is TGTGCCACCAGTGACTCCGACAGTTCCAATCAGCCCCAGCATTTT.

This chain links TRBV27 with TRBJ2-1; D possibly uses TRBD1 or TRBD2 (5 bases each). Germline CDR1 and CDR2: MNHEY and SMNVEV (reference sequence). Between the trimmed V and J ends, which lost 3 bases and 6 bases, there was a span of 12 bases. This CDR3 is 14 amino acids long. The CDR3 loop is CASSFPGTSNEQFF. CDR3 sequence (DNA): TGTGCCAGCAGTTTCCCCGGGACCTCCAATGAGCAGTTCTTC.

The chain joins TRBV6-5 to TRBJ1-4; 7 bases agree with TRBD1. This CDR3 contains 14 residues. Germline V gives CDR1 MNHEY, CDR2 SVGAGI. V lost 5 bases and J lost 1; bases outside the gene matches: 1. CDR3 in amino acids: CASSRQGTNEKLFF. The CDR3 bases are TGTGCCAGCAGTCGACAGGGAACTAATGAAAAACTGTTTTTT.

The V and J genes are TRBV7-9 and TRBJ2-7, with D perhaps assigned TRBD1 or TRBD2 (5 bases each). The CDR3 is made up of 13 amino acids. Trimming left V 5 bases short and J 2 bases short, with 10 bases between. Germline V gene data show CDR1 as SEHNR and CDR2 as FQNEAQ (reference sequence). In DNA, the CDR3 is TGTGCCAGCAGCCTTACGGGGCCCTACGAGCAGTACTTC. This sequence encodes CASSLTGPYEQYF.

The rearrangement uses TRBV9 and TRBJ2-1, with 8 nucleotides matching TRBD1. Germline V CDR1 and CDR2: SGDLS, YYNGEE. This CDR3 comprises 16 residues. V trimming: 0 bases; J trimming: 4 bases; junction bases outside the gene matches: 6. CDR3 in amino acids: CASSVVGTGFYNEQFF. The CDR3 DNA sequence: TGTGCCAGCAGCGTAGTCGGGACAGGTTTTTACAATGAGCAGTTCTTC.

This chain's CDR3 is CASSLLAGDPDTQYF. The CDR3 DNA reads TGCGCCAGCAGCTTGCTAGCGGGGGACCCAGATACGCAGTATTTT. The rearrangement links TRBV5-1 to TRBJ2-3; 10 positions agree with TRBD2. The CDR3 spans 15 residues. The trim removed 1 base at V and 4 bases at J, leaving 3 bases unmatched. Germline loops: CDR1 SGHRS, CDR2 YFSETQ.

The chain has TRBV7-7 and TRBJ1-1; TRBD1 is a possible D gene (6 bases). The CDR3 runs to 15 residues. The germline V gene has CDR1 SSHAT and CDR2 FNYEAQ (reference sequence). Between the trimmed V and J ends, which lost 1 base and 3 bases, there was a span of 12 bases. This CDR3 is CASSLVVGGDTEAFF. In DNA, the CDR3 is TGTGCCAGCAGCTTAGTTGTAGGGGGGGACACTGAAGCTTTCTTT.

The V gene is TRBV19, the J gene TRBJ1-1; D is unresolved. CDR1 and CDR2 (germline): LNHDA, SQIVND (reference sequence). The V end lost 2 bases, the J end lost 1 base, and 11 bases lay between the germline ends. This CDR3 comprises 15 residues. The CDR3 loop reads CASSITASQNTEAFF. CDR3 nucleotide sequence: TGTGCCAGTAGTATAACGGCCAGCCAGAACACTGAAGCTTTCTTT.

The genes are TRBV9 and TRBJ2-3; 9 bases agree with TRBD1. The CDR3 runs to 16 residues. V was clipped by 3 bases and J by 1 base; unmatched bases: 6. Germline CDR1 is SGDLS and CDR2 is YYNGEE. The CDR3 is CASSAGTGTGTDTQYF. DNA for the CDR3: TGTGCCAGCAGCGCGGGGACAGGGACCGGCACAGATACGCAGTATTTT. The full variable domain, rest sourced from reference TRBV9 and TRBJ2-3, is DSGVTQTPKHLITATGQRVTLRCSPRSGDLSVYWYQQSLDQGLQFLIQYYNGEERAKGNILERFSAQQFPDLHSELNLSSLELGDSALYFCASSAGTGTGTDTQYFGPGTRLTVL.